This T cell receptor beta chain is drawn from a study of blood T cell repertoires in COVID-19. At the level of the study: T cells, B-cell-depleted T cells, or PBMCs provided the cDNA or gDNA that served as material.

Profiled with immunoSEQ multiplex PCR; TCRdb holds only in-frame clones, not every one. The table includes about 200,000 clones, 81% detected once. Per the germline V gene, CDR1 is MNHEY and CDR2 is SVGAGI. The CDR3 extends over 15 amino acids. After removal of 6 bases from V and 5 bases from J, the junction contained 6 bases not matched to a gene. The J gene is TRBJ2-1, the V gene TRBV6-5, with 11 bases lining up with TRBD2. The receptor was derived from a woman older than 75 with acute or convalescent COVID-19. The sample comprised peripheral blood. CDR3 sequence: CASRLSGGANNEQFF. CDR3 sequence (DNA): TGTGCCAGCAGGCTTAGCGGGGGGGCCAACAATGAGCAGTTCTTC.